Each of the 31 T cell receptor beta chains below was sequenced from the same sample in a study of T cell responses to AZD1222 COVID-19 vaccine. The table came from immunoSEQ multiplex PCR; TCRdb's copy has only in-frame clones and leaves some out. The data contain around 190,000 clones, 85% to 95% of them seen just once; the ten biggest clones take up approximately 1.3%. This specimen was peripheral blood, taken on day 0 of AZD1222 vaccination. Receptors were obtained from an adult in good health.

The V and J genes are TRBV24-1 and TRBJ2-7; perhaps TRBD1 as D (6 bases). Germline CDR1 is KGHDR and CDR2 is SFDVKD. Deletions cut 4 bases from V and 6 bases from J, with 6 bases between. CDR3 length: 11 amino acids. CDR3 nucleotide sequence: TGTGCCACCAGTGAAGGGGGCGAGCAGTACTTC. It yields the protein CATSEGGEQYF.

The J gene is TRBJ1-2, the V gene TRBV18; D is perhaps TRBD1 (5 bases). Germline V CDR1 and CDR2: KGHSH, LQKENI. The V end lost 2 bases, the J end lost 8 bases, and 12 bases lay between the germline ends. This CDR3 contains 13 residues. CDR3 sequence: CASSPEGTGGYTF. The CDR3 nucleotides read TGTGCCAGCTCACCAGAAGGGACCGGCGGCTACACCTTC.

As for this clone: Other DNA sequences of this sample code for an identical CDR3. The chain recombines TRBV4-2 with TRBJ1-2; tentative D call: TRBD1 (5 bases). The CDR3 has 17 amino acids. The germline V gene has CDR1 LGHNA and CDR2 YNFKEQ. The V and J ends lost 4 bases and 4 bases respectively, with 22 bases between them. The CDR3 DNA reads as TGTGCCAGCAGCCGAGAGTTAAGGGGTCCGGCGATCTATGGCTACACCTTC. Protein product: CASSRELRGPAIYGYTF.

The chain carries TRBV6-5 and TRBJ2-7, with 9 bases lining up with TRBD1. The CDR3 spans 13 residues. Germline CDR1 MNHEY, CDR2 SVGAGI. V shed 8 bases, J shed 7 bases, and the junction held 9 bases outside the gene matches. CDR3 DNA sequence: TGTGCCAGCTGCCGGGACAGGGCTATGGAGCAGTACTTC. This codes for CASCRDRAMEQYF.

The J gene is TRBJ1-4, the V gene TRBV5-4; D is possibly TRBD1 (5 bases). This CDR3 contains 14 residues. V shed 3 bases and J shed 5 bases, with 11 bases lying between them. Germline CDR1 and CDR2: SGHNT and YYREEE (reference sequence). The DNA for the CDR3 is TGTGCCAGCAGCTCCTCAGGGAAAAATGAAAAACTGTTTTTT. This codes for CASSSSGKNEKLFF.

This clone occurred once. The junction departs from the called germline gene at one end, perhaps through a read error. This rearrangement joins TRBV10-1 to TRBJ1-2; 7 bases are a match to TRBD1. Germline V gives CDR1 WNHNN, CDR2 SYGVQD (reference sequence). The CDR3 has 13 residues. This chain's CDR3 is CASSTGQNYGYTF. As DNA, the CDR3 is TGCGCCAGCAGTACGGGACAGAACTACGGCTACACCTTC.

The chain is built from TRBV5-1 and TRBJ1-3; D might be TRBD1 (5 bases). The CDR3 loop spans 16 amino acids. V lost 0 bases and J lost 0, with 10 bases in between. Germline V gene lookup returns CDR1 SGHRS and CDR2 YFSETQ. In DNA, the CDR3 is TGCGCCAGCAGCTTGGCCTACAGGAACTCTGGAAACACCATATATTTT. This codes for CASSLAYRNSGNTIYF.

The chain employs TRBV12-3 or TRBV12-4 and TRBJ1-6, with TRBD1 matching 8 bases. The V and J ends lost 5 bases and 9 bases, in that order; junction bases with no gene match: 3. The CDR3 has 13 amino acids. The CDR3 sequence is CASSTGTGSPLHF. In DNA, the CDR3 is TGTGCCAGCAGTACCGGGACAGGTTCACCCCTCCACTTT.

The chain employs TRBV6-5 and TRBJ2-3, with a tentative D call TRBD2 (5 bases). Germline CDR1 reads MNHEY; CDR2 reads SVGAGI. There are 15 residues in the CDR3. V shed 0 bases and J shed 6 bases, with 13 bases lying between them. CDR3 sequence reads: CASSYSIRGLDTQYF. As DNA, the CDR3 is TGTGCCAGCAGTTACTCGATTCGGGGTTTGGATACGCAGTATTTT.

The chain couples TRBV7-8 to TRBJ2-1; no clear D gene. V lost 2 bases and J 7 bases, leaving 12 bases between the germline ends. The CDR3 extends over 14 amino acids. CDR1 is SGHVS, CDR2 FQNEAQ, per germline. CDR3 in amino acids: CASSLRDRANEQFF. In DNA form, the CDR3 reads TGTGCCAGCAGCTTAAGAGATCGGGCAAATGAGCAGTTCTTC.

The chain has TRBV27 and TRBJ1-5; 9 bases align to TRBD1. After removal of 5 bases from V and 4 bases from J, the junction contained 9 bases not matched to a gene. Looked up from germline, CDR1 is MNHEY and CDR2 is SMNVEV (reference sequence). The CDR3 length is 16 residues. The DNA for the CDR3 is TGTGCCAGCAGTCCCGGGACAGGGCGTAGAAATCAGCCCCAGCATTTT. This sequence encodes CASSPGTGRRNQPQHF.

The CDR3 loop is CASGLVSDSSGEKLFF. The CDR3 region has the DNA TGTGCTAGTGGTTTGGTATCGGACAGCTCGGGGGAAAAACTGTTTTTT. The chain links TRBV12-5 to TRBJ1-4; the D gene is possibly TRBD1 (6 bases). The CDR3 runs 16 residues. Trimming shortened V by 0 bases and J by 8 bases, and 16 bases separated the two germline ends. The germline CDR1 and CDR2 sequences are LGHNT and FRNRAP.

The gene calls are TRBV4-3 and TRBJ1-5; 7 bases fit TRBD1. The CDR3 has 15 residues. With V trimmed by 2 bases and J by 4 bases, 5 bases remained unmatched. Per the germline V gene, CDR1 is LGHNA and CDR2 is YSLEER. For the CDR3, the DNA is TGCGCCAGCAGCCAACCACAGGGGCGTAATCAGCCCCAGCATTTT. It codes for CASSQPQGRNQPQHF.

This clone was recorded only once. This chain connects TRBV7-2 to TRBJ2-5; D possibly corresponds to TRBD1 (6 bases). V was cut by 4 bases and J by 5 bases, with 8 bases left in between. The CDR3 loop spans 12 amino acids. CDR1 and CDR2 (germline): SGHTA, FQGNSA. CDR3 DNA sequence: TGTGCCAGCAGCTACAGGGTGGAGACCCAGTACTTC. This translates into CASSYRVETQYF.

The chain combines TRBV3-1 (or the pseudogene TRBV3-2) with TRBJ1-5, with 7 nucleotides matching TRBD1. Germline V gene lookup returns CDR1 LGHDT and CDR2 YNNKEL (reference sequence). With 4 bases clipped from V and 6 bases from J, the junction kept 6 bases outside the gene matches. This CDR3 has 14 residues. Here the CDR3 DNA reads TGTGCCAGCAGCCTCGGGACAGCAGGTCAGCCCCAGCATTTT. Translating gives CASSLGTAGQPQHF.

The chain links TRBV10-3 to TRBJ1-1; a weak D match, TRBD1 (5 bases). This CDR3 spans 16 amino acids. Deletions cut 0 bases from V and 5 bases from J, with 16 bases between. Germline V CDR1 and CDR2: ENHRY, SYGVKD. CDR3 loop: CAISESQWRQRTEAFF. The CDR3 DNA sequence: TGTGCCATCAGTGAGTCCCAATGGAGACAGAGAACTGAAGCTTTCTTT.

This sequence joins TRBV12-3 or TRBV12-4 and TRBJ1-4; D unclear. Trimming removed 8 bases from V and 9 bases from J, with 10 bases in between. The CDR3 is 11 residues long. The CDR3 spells CASGLLQKLFF. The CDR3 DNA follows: TGTGCCAGCGGCCTCTTACAAAAACTGTTTTTT.

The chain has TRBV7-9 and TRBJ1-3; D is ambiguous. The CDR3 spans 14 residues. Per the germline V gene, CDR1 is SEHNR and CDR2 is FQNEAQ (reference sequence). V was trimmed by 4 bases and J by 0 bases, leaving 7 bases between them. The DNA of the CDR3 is TGTGCCAGCAGCTCCCTAAGCTCTGGAAACACCATATATTTT. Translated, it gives CASSSLSSGNTIYF.

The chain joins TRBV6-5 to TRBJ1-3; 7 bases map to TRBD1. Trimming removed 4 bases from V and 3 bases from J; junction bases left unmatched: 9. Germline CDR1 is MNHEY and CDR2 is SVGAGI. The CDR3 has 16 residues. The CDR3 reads CASSSHRGRLGNTIYF. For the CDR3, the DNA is TGTGCCAGCAGTTCTCACAGGGGAAGACTTGGAAACACCATATATTTT.

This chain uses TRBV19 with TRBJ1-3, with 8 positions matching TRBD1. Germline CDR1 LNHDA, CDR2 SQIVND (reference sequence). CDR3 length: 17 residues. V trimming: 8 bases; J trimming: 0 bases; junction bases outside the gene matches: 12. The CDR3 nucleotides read TGTGCCAGTCGCCTGAGGACAGGGACTATCTCTGGAAACACCATATATTTT. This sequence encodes CASRLRTGTISGNTIYF.

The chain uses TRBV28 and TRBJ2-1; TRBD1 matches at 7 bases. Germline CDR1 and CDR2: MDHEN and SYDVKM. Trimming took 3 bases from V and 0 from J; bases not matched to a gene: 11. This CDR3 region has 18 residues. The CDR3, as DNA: TGTGCCAGCAGTTTGCCGAGGGACAGCCTAATCTCCTACAATGAGCAGTTCTTC. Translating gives CASSLPRDSLISYNEQFF. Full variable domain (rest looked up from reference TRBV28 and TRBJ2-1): DVKVTQSSRYLVKRTGEKVFLECVQDMDHENMFWYRQDPGLGLRLIYFSYDVKMKEKGDIPEGYSVSREKKERFSLILESASTNQTSMYLCASSLPRDSLISYNEQFFGPGTRLTVL.

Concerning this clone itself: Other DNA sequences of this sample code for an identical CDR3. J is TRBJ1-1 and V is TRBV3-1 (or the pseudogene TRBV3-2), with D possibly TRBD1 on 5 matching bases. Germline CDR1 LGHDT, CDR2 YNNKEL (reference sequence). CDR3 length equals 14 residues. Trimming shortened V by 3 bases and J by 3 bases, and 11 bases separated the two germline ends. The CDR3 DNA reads TGTGCCAGCAGCCAGGGGACGGTGGACACTGAAGCTTTCTTT. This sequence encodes CASSQGTVDTEAFF.

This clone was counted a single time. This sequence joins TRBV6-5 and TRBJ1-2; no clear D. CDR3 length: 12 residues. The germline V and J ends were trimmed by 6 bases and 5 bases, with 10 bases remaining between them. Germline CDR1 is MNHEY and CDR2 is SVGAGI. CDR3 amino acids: CASRDEVYGYTF. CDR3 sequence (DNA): TGTGCCAGCAGGGACGAGGTTTATGGCTACACCTTC.

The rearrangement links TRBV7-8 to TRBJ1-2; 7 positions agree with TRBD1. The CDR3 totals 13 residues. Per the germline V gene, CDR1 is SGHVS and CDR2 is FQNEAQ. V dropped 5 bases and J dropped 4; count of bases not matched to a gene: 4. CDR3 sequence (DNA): TGTGCCAGCAGCCAGGGACAGCTCTATGGCTACACCTTC. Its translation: CASSQGQLYGYTF. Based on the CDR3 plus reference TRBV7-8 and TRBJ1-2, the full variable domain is GAGVSQSPRYKVAKRGQDVALRCDPISGHVSLFWYQQALGQGPEFLTYFQNEAQLDKSGLPSDRFFAERPEGSVSTLKIQRTQQEDSAVYLCASSQGQLYGYTFGSGTRLTVV.

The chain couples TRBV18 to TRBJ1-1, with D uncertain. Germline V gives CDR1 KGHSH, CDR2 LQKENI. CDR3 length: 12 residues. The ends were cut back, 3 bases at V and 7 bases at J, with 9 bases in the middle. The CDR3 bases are TGTGCCAGCTCACCTGGGGAAGGTGAAGCTTTCTTT. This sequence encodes CASSPGEGEAFF.

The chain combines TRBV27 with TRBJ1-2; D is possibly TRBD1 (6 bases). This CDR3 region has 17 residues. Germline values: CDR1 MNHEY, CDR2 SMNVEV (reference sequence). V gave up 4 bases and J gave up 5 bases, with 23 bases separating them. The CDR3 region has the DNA TGTGCCAGCAGTTACCGACTACGGGGGCCCCCTTGGTATGGCTACACCTTC. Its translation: CASSYRLRGPPWYGYTF.

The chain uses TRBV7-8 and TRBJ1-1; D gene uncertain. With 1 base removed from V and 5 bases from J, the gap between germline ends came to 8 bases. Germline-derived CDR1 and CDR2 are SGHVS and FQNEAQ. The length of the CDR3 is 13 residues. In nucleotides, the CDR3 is TGTGCCAGCAGCTTAGGGCAAAGAACTGAAGCTTTCTTT. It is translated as CASSLGQRTEAFF.

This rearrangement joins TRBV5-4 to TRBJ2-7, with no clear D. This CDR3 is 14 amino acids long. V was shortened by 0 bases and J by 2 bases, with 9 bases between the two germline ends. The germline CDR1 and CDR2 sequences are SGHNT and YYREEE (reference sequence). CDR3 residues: CASSLGVGTYEQYF. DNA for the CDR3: TGTGCCAGCAGCTTGGGGGTCGGAACCTACGAGCAGTACTTC.

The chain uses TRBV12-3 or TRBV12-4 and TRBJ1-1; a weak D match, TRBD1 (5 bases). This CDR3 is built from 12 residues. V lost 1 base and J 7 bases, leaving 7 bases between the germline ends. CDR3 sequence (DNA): TGTGCCAGCAGTTTAGGCACAGGTGAAGCTTTCTTT. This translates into CASSLGTGEAFF.

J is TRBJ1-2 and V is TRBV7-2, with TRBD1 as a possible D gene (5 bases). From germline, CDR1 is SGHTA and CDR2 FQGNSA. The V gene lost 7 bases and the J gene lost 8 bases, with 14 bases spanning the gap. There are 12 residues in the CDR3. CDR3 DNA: TGTGCCAGCACCAAGTTGGGGGGAGGCTACACCTTC. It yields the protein CASTKLGGGYTF.

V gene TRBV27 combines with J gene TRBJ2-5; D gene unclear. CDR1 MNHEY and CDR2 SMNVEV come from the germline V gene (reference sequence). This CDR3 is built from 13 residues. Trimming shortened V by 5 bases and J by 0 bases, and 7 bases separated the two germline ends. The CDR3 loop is CASSPSYQETQYF. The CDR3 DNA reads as TGTGCCAGCAGTCCCTCGTACCAAGAGACCCAGTACTTC.